Here is one T cell receptor (beta chain) with its context. Its antigen is undetermined. Only in-frame clones appear in the TCRdb table, and some are missing; sequencing was by immunoSEQ multiplex PCR. The repertoire includes around 150,000 clones, around 89% of them detected once, and 3% to 4% sits in the top ten. The data originate from a study of T cell responses to AZD1222 COVID-19 vaccine. Study-wide points: Donors were largely white British and mainly female; clonal diversity was possibly underestimated. Unmutated variant regions are reportedly the target of nearly half of TCRs that are spike-specific.

The sequencing used peripheral blood, collected on day 0 of MenACWY control vaccination. This TCR was sampled from an adult in good health.

The CDR3 nucleotides are TGTGCCAGCAGGGCAACAGGGGAGGATGGCTACACCTTC. Its translation: CASRATGEDGYTF. This chain links TRBV28 with TRBJ1-2; 7 nucleotides match TRBD1. V trimming: 6 bases; J trimming: 6 bases; junction bases outside the gene matches: 7. Germline assignment: CDR1 MDHEN and CDR2 SYDVKM. The CDR3 runs to 13 residues.